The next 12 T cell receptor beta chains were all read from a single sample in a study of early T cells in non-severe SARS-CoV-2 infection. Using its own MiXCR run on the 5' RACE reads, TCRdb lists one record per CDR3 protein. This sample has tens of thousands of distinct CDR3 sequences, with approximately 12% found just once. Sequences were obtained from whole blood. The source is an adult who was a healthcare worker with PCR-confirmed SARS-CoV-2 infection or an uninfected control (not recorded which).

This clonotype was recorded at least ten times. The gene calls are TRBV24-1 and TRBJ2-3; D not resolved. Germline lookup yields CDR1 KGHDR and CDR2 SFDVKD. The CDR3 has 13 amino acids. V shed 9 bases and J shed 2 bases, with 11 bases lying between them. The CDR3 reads CATSRGVTDTQYF. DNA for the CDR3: TGTGCCACCTCCCGTGGTGTCACAGATACGCAGTATTTT.

The CDR3 DNA sequence: TGTGCCAGCAGCCTGACAGGGGGAGGGGGCACTGAAGCTTTCTTT. This codes for CASSLTGGGGTEAFF. The chain uses TRBV7-9 and TRBJ1-1; 9 positions match TRBD1. CDR3 length: 15 residues. Germline trimming cut 5 bases from V and 4 bases from J; bases unmatched to any gene: 8. From germline, CDR1 is SEHNR and CDR2 FQNEAQ (reference sequence).

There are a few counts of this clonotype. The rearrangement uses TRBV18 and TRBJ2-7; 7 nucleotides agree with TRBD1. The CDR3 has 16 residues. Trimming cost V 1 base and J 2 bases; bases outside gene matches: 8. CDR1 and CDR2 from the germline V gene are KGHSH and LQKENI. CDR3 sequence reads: CASSPLSGTAAYEQYF. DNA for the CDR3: TGTGCCAGCTCACCACTTTCCGGGACAGCCGCCTACGAGCAGTACTTC.

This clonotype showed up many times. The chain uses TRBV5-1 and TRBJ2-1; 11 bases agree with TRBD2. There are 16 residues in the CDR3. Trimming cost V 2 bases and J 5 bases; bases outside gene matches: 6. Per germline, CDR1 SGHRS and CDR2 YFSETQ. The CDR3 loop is CASSFSGRALNNEQFF. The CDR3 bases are TGCGCCAGCAGCTTTAGCGGGAGGGCGCTTAACAATGAGCAGTTCTTC.

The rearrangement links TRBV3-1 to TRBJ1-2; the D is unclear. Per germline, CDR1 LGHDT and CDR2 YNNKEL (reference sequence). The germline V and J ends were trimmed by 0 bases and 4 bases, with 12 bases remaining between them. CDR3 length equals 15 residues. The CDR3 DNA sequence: TGTGCCAGCAGCCAAGATCCCACGGAGGCCTATGGCTACACCTTC. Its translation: CASSQDPTEAYGYTF. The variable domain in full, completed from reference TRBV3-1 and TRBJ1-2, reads DTAVSQTPKYLVTQMGNDKSIKCEQNLGHDTMYWYKQDSKKFLKIMFSYNNKELIINETVPNRFSPKSPDKAHLNLHINSLELGDSAVYFCASSQDPTEAYGYTFGSGTRLTVV.

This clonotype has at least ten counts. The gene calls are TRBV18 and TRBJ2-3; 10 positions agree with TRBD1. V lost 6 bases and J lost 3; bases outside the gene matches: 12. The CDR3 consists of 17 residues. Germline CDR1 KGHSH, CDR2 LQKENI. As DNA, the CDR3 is TGTGCCAGCTCGGTAGCTCCCGGGACAGGGGCTACAGATACGCAGTATTTT. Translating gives CASSVAPGTGATDTQYF.

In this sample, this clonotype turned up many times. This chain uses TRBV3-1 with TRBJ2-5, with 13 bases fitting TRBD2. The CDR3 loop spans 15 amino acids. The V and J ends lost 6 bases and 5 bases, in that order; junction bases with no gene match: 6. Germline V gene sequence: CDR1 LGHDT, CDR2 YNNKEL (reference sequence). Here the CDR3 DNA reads TGTGCCAGCAGGTGGACTAGCGGGGGAGGTGAGACCCAGTACTTC. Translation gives CASRWTSGGGETQYF.

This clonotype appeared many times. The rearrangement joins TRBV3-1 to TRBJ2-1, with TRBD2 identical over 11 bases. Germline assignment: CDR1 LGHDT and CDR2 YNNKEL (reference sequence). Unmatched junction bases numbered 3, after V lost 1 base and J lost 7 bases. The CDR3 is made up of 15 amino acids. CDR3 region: CASSQGLAGGNEQFF. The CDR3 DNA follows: TGTGCCAGCAGCCAAGGCTTAGCGGGAGGGAATGAGCAGTTCTTC.

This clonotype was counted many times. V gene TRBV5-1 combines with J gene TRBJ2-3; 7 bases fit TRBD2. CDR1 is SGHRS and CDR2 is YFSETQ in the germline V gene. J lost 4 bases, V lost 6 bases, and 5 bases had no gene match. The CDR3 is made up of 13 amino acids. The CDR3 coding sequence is TGCGCCAGCATCGACGCGGGGGCAGATACGCAGTATTTT. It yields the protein CASIDAGADTQYF.

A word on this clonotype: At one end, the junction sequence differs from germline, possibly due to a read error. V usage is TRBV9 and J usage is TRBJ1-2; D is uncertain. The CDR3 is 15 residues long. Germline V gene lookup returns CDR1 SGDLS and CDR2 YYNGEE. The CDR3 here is CVSSVGQPGGYGYTF. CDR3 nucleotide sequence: TGTGTCAGCAGCGTAGGCCAGCCCGGAGGTTATGGCTACACCTTC. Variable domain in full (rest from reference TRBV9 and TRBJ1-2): DSGVTQTPKHLITATGQRVTLRCSPRSGDLSVYWYQQSLDQGLQFLIQYYNGEERAKGNILERFSAQQFPDLHSELNLSSLELGDSALYFCVSSVGQPGGYGYTFGSGTRLTVV.

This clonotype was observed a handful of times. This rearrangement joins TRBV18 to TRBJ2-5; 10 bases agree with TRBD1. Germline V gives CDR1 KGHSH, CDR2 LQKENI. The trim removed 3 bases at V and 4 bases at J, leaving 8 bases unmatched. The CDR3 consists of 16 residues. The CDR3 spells CASSPRDRGFRETQYF. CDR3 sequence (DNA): TGTGCCAGCTCACCCAGGGACAGGGGATTTCGAGAGACCCAGTACTTC. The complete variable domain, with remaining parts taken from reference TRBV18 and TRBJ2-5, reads NAGVMQNPRHLVRRRGQEARLRCSPMKGHSHVYWYRQLPEEGLKFMVYLQKENIIDESGMPKERFSAEFPKEGPSILRIQQVVRGDSAAYFCASSPRDRGFRETQYFGPGTRLLVL.

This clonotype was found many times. For the CDR3, the DNA is TGCAGTGCTATTCTAGCGGGGGGCGTTTTATCAGATACGCAGTATTTT. This translates into CSAILAGGVLSDTQYF. J is TRBJ2-3 and V is TRBV20-1; 11 bases map to TRBD2. CDR1 and CDR2 (germline): DFQATT, SNEGSKA (reference sequence). Unmatched junction bases numbered 10, after V lost 4 bases and J lost 4 bases. This CDR3 has 16 amino acids.